The 14 T cell receptor beta chains listed next were all sequenced from one sample in a study of blood T cell repertoires in COVID-19. Some clones are missing from TCRdb's copy, which holds only in-frame ones; the method was immunoSEQ multiplex PCR. This table has around 340,000 clones, around 83% appearing once. The sample consisted of peripheral blood. The receptors were sampled from a man aged 25 to 40 with active or convalescent COVID-19.

This chain uses TRBV30 with TRBJ2-3; TRBD2 matches 9 bases. The CDR3 length is 16 residues. After removal of 1 base from V and 6 bases from J, the junction contained 11 bases not matched to a gene. Germline values: CDR1 GTSNPN, CDR2 SVGIG (reference sequence). The CDR3 region is CAWSAKIAGAADTQYF. The CDR3 nucleotides are TGTGCCTGGAGTGCGAAGATAGCGGGGGCCGCCGATACGCAGTATTTT.

The V and J genes are TRBV19 and TRBJ2-1; a weak D match, TRBD2 (6 bases). V lost 2 bases to trimming and J lost 9 bases, with 14 bases between them. The CDR3 covers 14 residues. Per the germline V gene, CDR1 is LNHDA and CDR2 is SQIVND (reference sequence). The CDR3 nucleotides read TGTGCCAGTAGTATAAATGGAGGGCGTGCTGAGCAGTTCTTC. Protein sequence: CASSINGGRAEQFF.

This clone was detected a few times. The chain uses TRBV15 and TRBJ1-6; the match to TRBD1 covers 7 bases. The germline CDR1 and CDR2 sequences are LNHNV and YYDKDF (reference sequence). This CDR3 contains 14 residues. V was pared by 0 bases and J by 8 bases, with 1 base of the junction left unmatched. The CDR3 region is CATSRDGTDSPLHF. The DNA of the CDR3 is TGTGCCACCAGCAGAGATGGGACAGATTCACCCCTCCACTTT.

This clone was detected only once. V gene TRBV5-1 combines with J gene TRBJ2-7; 8 bases align to TRBD2. Germline CDR1 SGHRS, CDR2 YFSETQ. Trimming removed 4 bases from V and 4 bases from J; junction bases left unmatched: 13. This CDR3 is built from 16 residues. The CDR3 DNA follows: TGCGCCAGCAGCCCGTCGGATAGCGGGACCCTTTACGAGCAGTACTTC. It encodes CASSPSDSGTLYEQYF.

The chain recombines TRBV27 with TRBJ1-2; the D gene is possibly TRBD1 (5 bases). Germline loops: CDR1 MNHEY, CDR2 SMNVEV (reference sequence). The V and J ends lost 2 bases and 8 bases respectively, with 9 bases between them. CDR3 length equals 12 residues. CDR3 nucleotides: TGTGCCAGCAGTTTAGTGGGGGGAGGCTACACCTTC. Protein sequence: CASSLVGGGYTF.

The chain combines TRBV7-9 with TRBJ1-4, with D possibly matching TRBD1 (5 bases). This CDR3 contains 14 residues. Germline values: CDR1 SEHNR, CDR2 FQNEAQ (reference sequence). Trimming left V 0 bases short and J 5 bases short, with 7 bases between. The CDR3 here is CASSLARTNEKLFF. The CDR3 region has the DNA TGTGCCAGCAGCTTAGCCCGGACAAATGAAAAACTGTTTTTT.

This clone was recorded a few times. The chain has TRBV6-5 and TRBJ1-1, with 9 bases lining up with TRBD1. This CDR3 spans 13 amino acids. Germline trimming cut 7 bases from V and 3 bases from J; bases unmatched to any gene: 3. The germline V gene encodes CDR1 MNHEY and CDR2 SVGAGI. The CDR3 coding sequence is TGTGCCAGCAAACAGGGGGCCTACACTGAAGCTTTCTTT. Protein sequence: CASKQGAYTEAFF.

There are a few counts of this clone. The chain links TRBV6-5 to TRBJ1-5, with D perhaps TRBD1 (5 bases). Deletions cut 4 bases from V and 9 bases from J, with 13 bases between. The CDR3 is made up of 13 amino acids. Germline CDR1 reads MNHEY; CDR2 reads SVGAGI. CDR3 DNA sequence: TGTGCCAGCAGTTCCCGGGCAGGGATGCCCCAGCATTTT. It encodes CASSSRAGMPQHF.

This chain uses TRBV7-2 with TRBJ2-5; TRBD2 matches 9 bases. Trimming at V came to 3 bases and at J to 1 base, leaving 0 bases not matched to a gene. The germline V gene encodes CDR1 SGHTA and CDR2 FQGNSA. The CDR3 is made up of 14 amino acids. The chain's CDR3 is CASSLGLAQETQYF. CDR3 DNA sequence: TGTGCCAGCAGCTTGGGACTAGCCCAAGAGACCCAGTACTTC.

This clone was observed a single time. The chain is built from TRBV10-3 and TRBJ2-2; perhaps TRBD1 as D (5 bases). The CDR3 is 12 residues long. Trimming took 4 bases from V and 7 from J, leaving 7 bases between them. Germline V lookup: CDR1 ENHRY, CDR2 SYGVKD. In DNA form, the CDR3 reads TGTGCCATCAGTGGGCAGGGCGGGGAGCTGTTTTTT. It translates to CAISGQGGELFF.

The chain recombines TRBV10-3 with TRBJ2-1; TRBD2 matches at 10 bases. This CDR3 has 14 amino acids. Germline loops: CDR1 ENHRY, CDR2 SYGVKD. Trimming cost V 10 bases and J 1 base; bases outside gene matches: 4. The chain's CDR3 is CASTSGKSYNEQFF. DNA of the CDR3: TGTGCCAGCACTAGCGGGAAGTCCTACAATGAGCAGTTCTTC.

The gene calls are TRBV20-1 and TRBJ2-7, with 9 bases aligning to TRBD2. The germline V gene has CDR1 DFQATT and CDR2 SNEGSKA (reference sequence). The CDR3 has 13 residues. V was clipped by 3 bases and J by 2 bases; unmatched bases: 2. CDR3 amino acids: CSASSGSTYEQYF. CDR3 nucleotide sequence: TGCAGTGCTAGTAGCGGGAGCACCTACGAGCAGTACTTC.

This chain connects TRBV27 to TRBJ2-1; 7 nucleotides align to TRBD2. The germline CDR1 and CDR2 sequences are MNHEY and SMNVEV (reference sequence). Losses at the gene ends were 6 bases for V and 1 base for J; bases not matched to a gene: 6. The CDR3 totals 15 residues. Here the CDR3 DNA reads TGTGCCAGCAGACCCCAGCGGGGTTCCTACAATGAGCAGTTCTTC. It encodes CASRPQRGSYNEQFF.

V usage is TRBV6-6 and J usage is TRBJ2-4, with D hard to call. The germline V and J ends were trimmed by 7 bases and 0 bases, with 16 bases remaining between them. The CDR3 extends over 16 amino acids. The germline CDR1 and CDR2 sequences are MNHNY and SVGAGI (reference sequence). The CDR3 region is CASTPPPTLAKNIQYF. The CDR3 DNA reads TGTGCCAGCACCCCCCCTCCCACTTTAGCCAAAAACATTCAGTACTTC.